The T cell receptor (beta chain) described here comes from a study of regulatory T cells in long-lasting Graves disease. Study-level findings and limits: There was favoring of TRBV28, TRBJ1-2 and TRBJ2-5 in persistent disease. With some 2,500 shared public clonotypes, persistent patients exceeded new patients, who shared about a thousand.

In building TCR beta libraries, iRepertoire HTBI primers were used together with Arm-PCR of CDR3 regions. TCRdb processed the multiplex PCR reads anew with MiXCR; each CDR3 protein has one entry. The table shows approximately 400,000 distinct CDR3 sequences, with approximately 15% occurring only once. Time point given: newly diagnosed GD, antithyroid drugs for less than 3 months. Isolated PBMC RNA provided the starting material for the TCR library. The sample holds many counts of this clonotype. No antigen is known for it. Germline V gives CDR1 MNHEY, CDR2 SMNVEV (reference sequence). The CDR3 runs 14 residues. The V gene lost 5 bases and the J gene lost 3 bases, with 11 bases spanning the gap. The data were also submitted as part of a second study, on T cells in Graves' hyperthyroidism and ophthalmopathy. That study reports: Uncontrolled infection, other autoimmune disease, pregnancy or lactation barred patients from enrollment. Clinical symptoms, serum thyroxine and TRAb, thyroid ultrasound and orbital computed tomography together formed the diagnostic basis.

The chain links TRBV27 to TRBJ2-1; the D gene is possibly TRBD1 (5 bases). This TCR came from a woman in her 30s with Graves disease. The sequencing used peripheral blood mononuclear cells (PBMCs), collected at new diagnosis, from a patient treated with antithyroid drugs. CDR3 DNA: TGTGCCAGCAGTCCTTTTACAGGCTACAATGAGCAGTTCTTC. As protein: CASSPFTGYNEQFF.